A selection of T cell receptor beta chains follows, all from one sample in a study of shared T cell receptors in the human thymus. This table comes from immunoSEQ multiplex PCR, and its TCRdb copy is limited to in-frame clones, with some not included. This repertoire shows approximately 760,000 clones, 80% to 90% found once; its top ten account for over 0.008%. These data were also reused for a study on human thymus T cells.

The sample consisted of thymocytes. Source of these receptors: a girl under two years old with a congenital heart defect. CDR3s include the opening cysteine and the closing phenylalanine or tryptophan. A D gene is named only where the DNA matches it firmly. Only some rows state a clone size, as once, few, many or a class for expanded clones.

j_call | v_call | clone_size | d_call | cdr3_nt | cdr3_aa
TRBJ1-1 | TRBV6-4 | NA | NA | TGTGCCAGCAGACCACAGGGTTCTTCCAACACTGAAGCTTTCTTT | CASRPQGSSNTEAFF
TRBJ1-1 | TRBV10-1 | NA | NA | TGCGCCAGCAGTGAGTCAGGGGGTTCGGGGCTTAAGACTGAAGCTTTCTTT | CASSESGGSGLKTEAFF
TRBJ1-4 | TRBV15 | NA | TRBD1 | TGTGCCACCAGCAGCGAACAGGGGGAAAAACTGTTTTTT | CATSSEQGEKLFF
TRBJ2-1 | TRBV7-8 | once | NA | TGTGCCAGCAGCCCCGACCCCCACGAGGATGAGCAGTTCTTC | CASSPDPHEDEQFF
TRBJ1-5 | TRBV6-1 | NA | TRBD1 | TGTGCCAGCAGTGCCGGAGGGGGTAGGACAGGGGGGGGACACAATCAGCCCCAGCATTTT | CASSAGGGRTGGGHNQPQHF
TRBJ2-3 | TRBV4-3 | NA | NA | TGCGCCAGCAGCCAAGATCGGGCCTGGCGGGGCCCAGATACGCAGTATTTT | CASSQDRAWRGPDTQYF
TRBJ2-7 | TRBV18 | NA | NA | TGTGCCAGCTCACGGAAAATACAGGGTCGCGAGCAGTACTTC | CASSRKIQGREQYF
TRBJ1-4 | TRBV11-2 | NA | NA | TGTGCCAGCAGCCCACCCCCACAGGGAACTAATGAAAAACTGTTTTTT | CASSPPPQGTNEKLFF
TRBJ2-5 | TRBV6-5 | NA | NA | TGTGCCACCCGTAAAGAGACCCAGTACTTC | CATRKETQYF
TRBJ1-3 | TRBV21-1 | NA | NA | TGTGCCAGCAGCAAAGGACAGGCGTCGGACAGGGCGACCTCTGGAAACACCATATATTTT | CASSKGQASDRATSGNTIYF
TRBJ2-1 | TRBV5-4 | NA | TRBD2 | TGTGCCAGCAGCGAGGCTCCTCCTAGCGGGGGGGACAATGAGCAGTTCTTC | CASSEAPPSGGDNEQFF
TRBJ2-3 | TRBV7-2 | NA | NA | TGTGCCAGCAGCTTAGAATTTGGCAGAAGCACAGATACGCAGTATTTT | CASSLEFGRSTDTQYF
TRBJ1-5 | TRBV19 | NA | NA | TGTGCCAGTAGTCCACTGGAGGCACAAGATAGCAATCAGCCCCAGCATTTT | CASSPLEAQDSNQPQHF
TRBJ2-3 | TRBV5-6 | NA | TRBD2 | TGTGCCAGCAGCCCCCTGGGCGGGGGGGCAGATACGCAGTATTTT | CASSPLGGGADTQYF
TRBJ2-5 | TRBV7-2 | NA | TRBD2 | TGTGCCAGCAGCCGCGCCAGCGGGGGTCGAGAGACCCAGTACTTC | CASSRASGGRETQYF
TRBJ2-7 | TRBV6-6 | NA | TRBD1 | TGTGCCAGCAGTGCCCCACAGGGGAACTACGAGCAGTACTTC | CASSAPQGNYEQYF
TRBJ1-4 | TRBV29-1 | NA | NA | TGCAGCGCCCAAGGTGGGGGGAAGACTGCAACTAATGAAAAACTGTTTTTT | CSAQGGGKTATNEKLFF
TRBJ1-4 | TRBV19 | NA | NA | TGTGCCAGTACCCAGCGGGGCGAAAAACTGTTTTTT | CASTQRGEKLFF
TRBJ2-2 | TRBV5-1 | NA | TRBD1 | TGCGCCAGCAGCCGACCCGCGGGACAGGGTGGGGTCCGGGCCGGGGAGCTGTTTTTT | CASSRPAGQGGVRAGELFF
TRBJ1-2 | TRBV6-1 | few | NA | TGTGCCAGCAGTGAAGCGTTACTCAGGGGAGAGAATAACTATGGCTACACCTTC | CASSEALLRGENNYGYTF
TRBJ1-4 | TRBV5-4 | NA | TRBD1 | TGTGCCAGCAGCTTGGGGACAGGGGATGAAAAACTGTTTTTT | CASSLGTGDEKLFF
TRBJ1-1 | TRBV27 | few | NA | TGTGCCAGCGGCACCGGACAGAAAGCTTTCTTT | CASGTGQKAFF
TRBJ1-2 | TRBV6-6 | NA | TRBD1 | TGTGCCAGCAGTGGGACAGGGGGCGCACCTAATGGCTACACCTTC | CASSGTGGAPNGYTF
TRBJ2-7 | TRBV6-1 | NA | TRBD1 | TGTGCCAGCAGTAAACGGACAGGGAACTTCGAGCAGTACTTC | CASSKRTGNFEQYF
TRBJ1-1 | TRBV4-3 | NA | NA | TGCGCCAGCAGCCAAGATCCAGGGGAGGGGTCCACTGAAGCTTTCTTT | CASSQDPGEGSTEAFF
TRBJ1-1 | TRBV6-1 | NA | NA | TGTGCCAGCAGTTGTAGGGGGGAAGCTTTCTTT | CASSCRGEAFF
TRBJ2-7 | TRBV4-1 | NA | NA | TGCGCCAGCAGCCAATTAGTAGAGGGACTCCCCTACGAGCAGTACTTC | CASSQLVEGLPYEQYF
TRBJ2-7 | TRBV4-1 | NA | NA | TGCGCCAGCAGCCCGCCTCGGGAGCGGCCCTACGAGCAGTACTTC | CASSPPRERPYEQYF
TRBJ2-7 | TRBV9 | NA | TRBD1 | TGTGCCAGCAAAAAGGGGGACAGGGTAGGTGACGAGCAGTACTTC | CASKKGDRVGDEQYF
TRBJ2-3 | TRBV5-8 | once | TRBD2 | TGTGCCAGCAGCGTGACGAGGCTCACTAGCGGGGACACAGATACGCAGTATTTT | CASSVTRLTSGDTDTQYF
TRBJ2-7 | TRBV27 | NA | NA | TGTGCCAGCAGTTCGCTACCAGACAGCTCCTACGAGCAGTACTTC | CASSSLPDSSYEQYF
TRBJ2-5 | TRBV10-2 | NA | TRBD2 | TGCGCCAGCAGTGAACTAGCGGGGGGGAGGAATGGGACCCAGTACTTC | CASSELAGGRNGTQYF
TRBJ1-5 | TRBV7-2 | NA | NA | TGTGCCAGCAGCTACTACCGTAATCAGCCCCAGCATTTT | CASSYYRNQPQHF
TRBJ2-7 | TRBV7-2 | NA | NA | TGTGCCAGCAGCTTAGCTGGCGGGGCAATTTACGAGCAGTACTTC | CASSLAGGAIYEQYF
TRBJ2-3 | TRBV7-2 | NA | NA | TGTGCCAGCAGCTACCCCCGGACAGGGAGGGCAGATACGCAGTATTTT | CASSYPRTGRADTQYF
TRBJ1-2 | TRBV5-1 | few | TRBD1 | TGCGCCAGCAGCTCCCTCCAGGGGGCGTATGACTACACCTTC | CASSSLQGAYDYTF
TRBJ2-5 | TRBV15 | NA | TRBD1 | TGTGCCACCAGCGGCTACAGGGGGCGAAAGGGTAGTAGGGGGGAGACCCAGTACTTC | CATSGYRGRKGSRGETQYF
TRBJ2-5 | TRBV7-7 | NA | NA | TGTGCCAGCAGCTTGATGGGCCTAGAGACCCAGTACTTC | CASSLMGLETQYF
TRBJ1-1 | TRBV14 | NA | NA | TGTGCCAGCAGCCAAGTTCGTTCGGCCAGCCATAGGGGCACTGAAGCTTTCTTT | CASSQVRSASHRGTEAFF
TRBJ1-5 | TRBV19 | once | TRBD1 | TGTGCCACCACGGGACAGGCCGGTCAGCCCCAGCATTTT | CATTGQAGQPQHF
TRBJ1-6 | TRBV12-5 | NA | NA | TGTGCTAGTGGTTTGGGCAAGACAGCACTTAATTCACCCCTCCACTTT | CASGLGKTALNSPLHF
TRBJ2-7 | TRBV5-3 | NA | NA | TGTGCCAGAAGCTTGGGGGCAGGGCGCTACGAGCAGTACTTC | CARSLGAGRYEQYF
TRBJ2-2 | TRBV5-4 | NA | NA | TGTGCCAGCAAGTACAACGGGGAGCTGTTTTTT | CASKYNGELFF
TRBJ1-1 | TRBV7-2 | NA | TRBD1 | TGTGCCAGCAGTACGACCCTTGCTCCGGGACAGGGGGCGGACACTGAAGCTTTCTTT | CASSTTLAPGQGADTEAFF
TRBJ1-2 | TRBV5-6 | once | NA | TGTGCCAGCAGCTTGTCACCTTTCCGAGCTTCTAACTATGGCTACACCTTC | CASSLSPFRASNYGYTF
TRBJ1-2 | TRBV28 | NA | TRBD1 | TGTGCCAGCAGGGTCGGTAGGGTAACAGGGGGCATCTATGGCTACACCTTC | CASRVGRVTGGIYGYTF
TRBJ1-1 | TRBV7-4 | NA | NA | TGTGCCAGCAGCTTATTAATAGGGTCAGGGCGGCTGAACACTGAAGCTTTCTTT | CASSLLIGSGRLNTEAFF